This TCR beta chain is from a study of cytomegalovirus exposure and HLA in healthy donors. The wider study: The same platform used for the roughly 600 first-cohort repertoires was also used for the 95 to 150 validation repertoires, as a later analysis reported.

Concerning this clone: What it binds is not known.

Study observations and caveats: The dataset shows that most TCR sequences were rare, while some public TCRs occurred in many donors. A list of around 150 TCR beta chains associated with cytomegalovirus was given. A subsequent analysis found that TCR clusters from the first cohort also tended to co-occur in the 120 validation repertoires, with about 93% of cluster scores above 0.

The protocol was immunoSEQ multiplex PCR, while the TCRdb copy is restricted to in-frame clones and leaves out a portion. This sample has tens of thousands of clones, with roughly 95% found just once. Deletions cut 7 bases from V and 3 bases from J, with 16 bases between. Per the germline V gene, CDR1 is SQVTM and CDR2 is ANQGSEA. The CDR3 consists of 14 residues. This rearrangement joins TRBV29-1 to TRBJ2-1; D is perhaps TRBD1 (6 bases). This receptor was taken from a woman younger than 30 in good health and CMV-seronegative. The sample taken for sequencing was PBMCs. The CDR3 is CSGARGMRYNEQFF. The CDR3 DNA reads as TGCAGCGGAGCCAGGGGAATGCGCTACAATGAGCAGTTCTTC.